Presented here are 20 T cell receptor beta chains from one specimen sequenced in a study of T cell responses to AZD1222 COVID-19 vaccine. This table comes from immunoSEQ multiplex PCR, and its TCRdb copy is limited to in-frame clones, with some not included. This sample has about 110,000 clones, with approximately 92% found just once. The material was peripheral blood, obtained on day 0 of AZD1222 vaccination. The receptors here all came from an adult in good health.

CDR3 sequence: CASSQDSEGSEKLFF. The CDR3 coding sequence is TGTGCCAGCAGCCAAGATTCGGAGGGAAGTGAAAAACTGTTTTTT. The genes are TRBV4-2 and TRBJ1-4; D call uncertain. V lost 0 bases and J 7 bases, leaving 12 bases between the germline ends. Germline-derived CDR1 and CDR2 are LGHNA and YNFKEQ. The CDR3 runs to 15 residues.

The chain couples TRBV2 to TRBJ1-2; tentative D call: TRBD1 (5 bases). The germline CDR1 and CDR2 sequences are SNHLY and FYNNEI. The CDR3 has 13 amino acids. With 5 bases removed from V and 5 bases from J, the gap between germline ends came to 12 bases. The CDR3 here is CASSPGQGYGYTF. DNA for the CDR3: TGTGCCAGCAGTCCAGGTCAGGGATATGGCTACACCTTC.

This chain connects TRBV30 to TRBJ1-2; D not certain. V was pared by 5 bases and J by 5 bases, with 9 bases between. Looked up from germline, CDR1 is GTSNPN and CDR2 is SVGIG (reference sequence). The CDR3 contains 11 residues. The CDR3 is CAWSFSYGYTF. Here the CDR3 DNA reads TGTGCCTGGTCATTCAGTTATGGCTACACCTTC.

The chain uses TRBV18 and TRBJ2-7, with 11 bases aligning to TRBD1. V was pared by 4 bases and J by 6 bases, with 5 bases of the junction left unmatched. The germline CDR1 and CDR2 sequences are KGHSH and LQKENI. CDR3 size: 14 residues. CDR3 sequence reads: CASSLGTGGTEQYF. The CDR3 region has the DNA TGTGCCAGCTCACTTGGGACAGGGGGAACCGAGCAGTACTTC.

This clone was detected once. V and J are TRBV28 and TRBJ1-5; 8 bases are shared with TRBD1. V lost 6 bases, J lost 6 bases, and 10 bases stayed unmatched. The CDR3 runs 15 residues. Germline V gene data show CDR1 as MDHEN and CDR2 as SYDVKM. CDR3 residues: CASSRDRSRGQPQHF. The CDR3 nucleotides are TGTGCCAGCAGCCGGGACAGGTCAAGGGGTCAGCCCCAGCATTTT. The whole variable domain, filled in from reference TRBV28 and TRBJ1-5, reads DVKVTQSSRYLVKRTGEKVFLECVQDMDHENMFWYRQDPGLGLRLIYFSYDVKMKEKGDIPEGYSVSREKKERFSLILESASTNQTSMYLCASSRDRSRGQPQHFGDGTRLSIL.

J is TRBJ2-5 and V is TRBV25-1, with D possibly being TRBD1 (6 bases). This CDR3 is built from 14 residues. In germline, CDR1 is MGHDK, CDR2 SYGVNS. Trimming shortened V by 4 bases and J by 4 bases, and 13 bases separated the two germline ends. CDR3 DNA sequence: TGTGCCAGCAGTGCTCACACAGGGCCAGAGACCCAGTACTTC. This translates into CASSAHTGPETQYF.

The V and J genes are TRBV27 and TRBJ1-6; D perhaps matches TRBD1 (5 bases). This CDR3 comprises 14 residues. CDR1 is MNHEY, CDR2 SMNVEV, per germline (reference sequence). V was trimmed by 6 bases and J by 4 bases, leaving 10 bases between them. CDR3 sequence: CASRLQAYNSPLHF. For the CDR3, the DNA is TGTGCCAGCAGACTACAGGCTTATAATTCACCCCTCCACTTT.

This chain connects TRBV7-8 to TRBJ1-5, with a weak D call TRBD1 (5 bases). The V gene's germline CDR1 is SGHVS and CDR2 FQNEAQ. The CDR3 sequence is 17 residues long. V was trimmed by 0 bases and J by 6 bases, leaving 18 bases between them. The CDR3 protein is CASSLAQGAGLAQPQHF. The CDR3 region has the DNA TGTGCCAGCAGCTTAGCGCAAGGGGCAGGACTGGCTCAGCCCCAGCATTTT. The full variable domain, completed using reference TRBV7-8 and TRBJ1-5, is GAGVSQSPRYKVAKRGQDVALRCDPISGHVSLFWYQQALGQGPEFLTYFQNEAQLDKSGLPSDRFFAERPEGSVSTLKIQRTQQEDSAVYLCASSLAQGAGLAQPQHFGDGTRLSIL.

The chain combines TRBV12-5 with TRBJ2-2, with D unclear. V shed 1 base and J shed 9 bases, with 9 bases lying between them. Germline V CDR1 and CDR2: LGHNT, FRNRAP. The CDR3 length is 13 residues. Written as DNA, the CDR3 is TGTGCTAGTGGTTTGGGGCCCGACCGGGAGCTGTTTTTT. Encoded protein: CASGLGPDRELFF.

CDR3 protein: CASSMHLVMTTGELFF. DNA for the CDR3: TGTGCCAGTAGTATGCATTTAGTGATGACCACCGGGGAGCTGTTTTTT. The chain is built from TRBV19 and TRBJ2-2; no clear D. The CDR3 totals 16 residues. Germline CDR1 reads LNHDA; CDR2 reads SQIVND (reference sequence). V was clipped by 3 bases and J by 4 bases, with 15 bases between them.

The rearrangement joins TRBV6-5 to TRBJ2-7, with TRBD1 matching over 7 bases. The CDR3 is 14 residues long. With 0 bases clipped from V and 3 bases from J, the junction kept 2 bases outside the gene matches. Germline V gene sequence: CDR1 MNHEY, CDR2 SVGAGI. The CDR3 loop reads CASSYSNRGYEQYF. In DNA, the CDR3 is TGTGCCAGCAGTTACTCGAACAGGGGCTACGAGCAGTACTTC.

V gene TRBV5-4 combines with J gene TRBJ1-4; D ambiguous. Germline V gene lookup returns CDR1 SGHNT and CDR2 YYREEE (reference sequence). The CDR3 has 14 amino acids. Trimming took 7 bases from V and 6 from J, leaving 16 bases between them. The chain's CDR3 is CASARWGYDEKLFF. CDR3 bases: TGTGCCAGCGCCAGGTGGGGTTACGATGAAAAACTGTTTTTT. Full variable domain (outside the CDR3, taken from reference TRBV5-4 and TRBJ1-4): ETGVTQSPTHLIKTRGQQVTLRCSSQSGHNTVSWYQQALGQGPQFIFQYYREEENGRGNFPPRFSGLQFPNYSSELNVNALELDDSALYLCASARWGYDEKLFFGSGTQLSVL.

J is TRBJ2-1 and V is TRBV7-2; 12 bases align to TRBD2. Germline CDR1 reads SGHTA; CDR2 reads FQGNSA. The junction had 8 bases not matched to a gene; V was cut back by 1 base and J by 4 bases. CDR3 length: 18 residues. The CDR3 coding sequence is TGTGCCAGCAGCTTAGTCCGACTAGCGGGGGCCTCTTACAATGAGCAGTTCTTC. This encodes CASSLVRLAGASYNEQFF.

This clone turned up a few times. CDR3 nucleotides: TGTGCCAGCAGTGAAGGCAGCGCGGGTCAGCCCCAGCATTTT. It yields the protein CASSEGSAGQPQHF. The chain has TRBV2 and TRBJ1-5; no firm D call. CDR1 and CDR2 from the germline V gene are SNHLY and FYNNEI. Deletions cut 1 base from V and 6 bases from J, with 10 bases between. The CDR3 has 14 residues.

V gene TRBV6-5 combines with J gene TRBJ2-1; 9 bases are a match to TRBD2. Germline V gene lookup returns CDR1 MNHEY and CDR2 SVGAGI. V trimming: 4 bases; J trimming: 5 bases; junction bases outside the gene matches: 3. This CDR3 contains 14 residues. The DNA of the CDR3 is TGTGCCAGCAGTTTCCGGACTAGCGACAATGAGCAGTTCTTC. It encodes CASSFRTSDNEQFF.

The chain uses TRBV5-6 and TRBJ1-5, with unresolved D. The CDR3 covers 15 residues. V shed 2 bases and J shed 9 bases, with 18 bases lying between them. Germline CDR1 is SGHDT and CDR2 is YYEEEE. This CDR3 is CASSLNTAAEGPQHF. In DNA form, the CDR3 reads TGTGCCAGCAGCTTAAACACGGCAGCCGAAGGGCCCCAGCATTTT.

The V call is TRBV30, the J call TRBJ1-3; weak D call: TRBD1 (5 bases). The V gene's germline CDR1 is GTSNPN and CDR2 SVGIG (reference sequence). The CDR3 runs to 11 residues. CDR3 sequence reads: CAGGSGNTIYF. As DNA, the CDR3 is TGTGCGGGGGGCTCTGGAAACACCATATATTTT.

The CDR3 DNA sequence: TGTGCCAGCAGTGATTACATGAACACTGAAGCTTTCTTT. Protein: CASSDYMNTEAFF. V and J are TRBV25-1 and TRBJ1-1; D is unresolved. Germline V gene lookup returns CDR1 MGHDK and CDR2 SYGVNS. The CDR3 totals 13 residues. Deletions cut 3 bases from V and 0 bases from J, with 5 bases between. The full variable domain, in which reference TRBV25-1 and TRBJ1-1 provide the parts outside the CDR3, is EADIYQTPRYLVIGTGKKITLECSQTMGHDKMYWYQQDPGMELHLIHYSYGVNSTEKGDLSSESTVSRIRTEHFPLTLESARPSHTSQYLCASSDYMNTEAFFGQGTRLTVV.

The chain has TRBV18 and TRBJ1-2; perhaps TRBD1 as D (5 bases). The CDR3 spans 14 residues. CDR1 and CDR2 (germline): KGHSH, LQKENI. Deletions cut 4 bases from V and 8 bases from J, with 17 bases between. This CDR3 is CASSHDGPWGGYTF. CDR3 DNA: TGTGCCAGCTCACATGACGGGCCATGGGGCGGCTACACCTTC.

CDR3 sequence (DNA): TGCGCCAGCAGCTTGGCGGCCGAGGGAAACACTGAAGCTTTCTTT. This sequence encodes CASSLAAEGNTEAFF. The V call is TRBV5-1, the J call TRBJ1-1; D not certain. CDR1 is SGHRS and CDR2 is YFSETQ in the germline V gene. V lost 0 bases and J 2 bases, leaving 11 bases between the germline ends. The CDR3 is 15 amino acids.